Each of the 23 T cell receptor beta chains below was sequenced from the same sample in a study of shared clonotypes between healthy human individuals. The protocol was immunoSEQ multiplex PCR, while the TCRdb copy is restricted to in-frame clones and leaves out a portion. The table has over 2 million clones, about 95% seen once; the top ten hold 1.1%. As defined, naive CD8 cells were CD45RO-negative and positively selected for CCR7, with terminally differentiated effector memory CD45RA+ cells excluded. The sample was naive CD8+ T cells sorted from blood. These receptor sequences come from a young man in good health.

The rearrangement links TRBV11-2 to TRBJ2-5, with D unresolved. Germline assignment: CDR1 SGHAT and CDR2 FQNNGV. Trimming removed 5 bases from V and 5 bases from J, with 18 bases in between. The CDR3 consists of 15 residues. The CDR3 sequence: CASSKESSPAETQYF. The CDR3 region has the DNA TGTGCCAGCAGCAAGGAGTCATCCCCTGCGGAGACCCAGTACTTC.

CDR3 nucleotides: TGTGCCAGCAGTTCGACACGGATTTCTAACACTGAAGCTTTCTTT. It codes for CASSSTRISNTEAFF. J is TRBJ1-1 and V is TRBV28; D is undetermined. V was pared by 4 bases and J by 2 bases, with 14 bases between. This CDR3 has 15 amino acids. Germline V gives CDR1 MDHEN, CDR2 SYDVKM.

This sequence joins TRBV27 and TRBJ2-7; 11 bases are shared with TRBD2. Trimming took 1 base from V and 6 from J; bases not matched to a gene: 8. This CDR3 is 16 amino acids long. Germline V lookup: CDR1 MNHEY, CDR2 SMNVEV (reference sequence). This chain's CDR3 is CASSLLAGGLLSEQYF. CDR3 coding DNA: TGTGCCAGCAGTTTATTAGCGGGAGGGCTCCTCTCCGAGCAGTACTTC.

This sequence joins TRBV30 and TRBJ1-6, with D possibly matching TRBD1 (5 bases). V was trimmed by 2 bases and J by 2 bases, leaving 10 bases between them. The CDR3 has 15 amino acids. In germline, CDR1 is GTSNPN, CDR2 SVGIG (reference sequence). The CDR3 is CAWSSPGPYNSPLHF. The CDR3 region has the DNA TGTGCCTGGAGTTCCCCGGGACCCTATAATTCACCCCTCCACTTT.

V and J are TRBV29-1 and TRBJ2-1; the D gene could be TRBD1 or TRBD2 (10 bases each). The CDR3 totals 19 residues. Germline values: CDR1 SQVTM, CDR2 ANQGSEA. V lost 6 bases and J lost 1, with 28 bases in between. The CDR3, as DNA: TGCAGCGTGTTAGGGACAGGGGCGACTAGCGGGCCTTCCTACAATGAGCAGTTCTTC. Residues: CSVLGTGATSGPSYNEQFF.

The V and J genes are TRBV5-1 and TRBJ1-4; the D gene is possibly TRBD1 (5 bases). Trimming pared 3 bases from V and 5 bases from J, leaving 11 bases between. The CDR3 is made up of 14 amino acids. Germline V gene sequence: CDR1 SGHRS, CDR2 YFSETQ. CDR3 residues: CASSWDGINEKLFF. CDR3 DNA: TGCGCCAGCAGCTGGGACGGAATAAATGAAAAACTGTTTTTT.

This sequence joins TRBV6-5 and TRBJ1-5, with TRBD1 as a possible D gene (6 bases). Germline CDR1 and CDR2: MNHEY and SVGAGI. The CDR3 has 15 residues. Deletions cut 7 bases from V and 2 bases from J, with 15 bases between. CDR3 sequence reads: CASNLRGHCNQPQHF. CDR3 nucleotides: TGTGCCAGCAACCTACGGGGACACTGCAATCAGCCCCAGCATTTT.

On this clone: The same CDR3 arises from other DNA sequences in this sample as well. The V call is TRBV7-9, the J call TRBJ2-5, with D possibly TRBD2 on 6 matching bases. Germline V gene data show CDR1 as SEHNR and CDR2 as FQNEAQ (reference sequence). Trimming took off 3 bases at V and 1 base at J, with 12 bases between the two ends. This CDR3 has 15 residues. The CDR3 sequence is CASSLGQGGQETQYF. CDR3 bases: TGTGCCAGCAGCTTGGGTCAGGGAGGCCAAGAGACCCAGTACTTC.

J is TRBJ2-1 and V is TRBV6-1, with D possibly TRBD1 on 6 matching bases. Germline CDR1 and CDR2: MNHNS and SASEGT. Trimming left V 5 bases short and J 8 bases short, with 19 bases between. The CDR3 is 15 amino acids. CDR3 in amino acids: CASSPLTGVGDEQFF. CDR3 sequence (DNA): TGTGCCAGCAGTCCCTTGACAGGAGTGGGCGATGAGCAGTTCTTC.

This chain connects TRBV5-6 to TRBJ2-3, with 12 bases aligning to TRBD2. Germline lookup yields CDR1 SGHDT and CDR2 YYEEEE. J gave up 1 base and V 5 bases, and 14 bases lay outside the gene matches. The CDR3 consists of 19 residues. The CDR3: CASSLAGGPSLSGTDTQYF. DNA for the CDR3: TGTGCCAGCAGTCTAGCGGGAGGGCCTTCTTTAAGTGGCACAGATACGCAGTATTTT.

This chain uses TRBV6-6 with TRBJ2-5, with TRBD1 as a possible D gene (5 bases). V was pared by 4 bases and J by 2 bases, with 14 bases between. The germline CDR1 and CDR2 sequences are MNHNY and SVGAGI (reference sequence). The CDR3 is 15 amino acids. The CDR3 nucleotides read TGTGCCAGCAGTTCTCCGCCGACAGCTCAAGAGACCCAGTACTTC. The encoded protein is CASSSPPTAQETQYF.

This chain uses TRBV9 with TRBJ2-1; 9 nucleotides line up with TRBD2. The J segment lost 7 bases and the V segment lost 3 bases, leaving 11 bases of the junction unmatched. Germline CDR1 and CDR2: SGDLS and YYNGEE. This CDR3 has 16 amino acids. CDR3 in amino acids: CASSGLAGASRNEQFF. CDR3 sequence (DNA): TGTGCCAGCAGCGGATTAGCGGGGGCCTCTAGGAATGAGCAGTTCTTC.

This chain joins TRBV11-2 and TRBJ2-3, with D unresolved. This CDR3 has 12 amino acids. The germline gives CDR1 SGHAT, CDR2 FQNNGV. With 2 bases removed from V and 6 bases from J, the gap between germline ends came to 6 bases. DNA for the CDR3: TGTGCCAGCAGCTTACTTCGGGATACGCAGTATTTT. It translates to CASSLLRDTQYF.

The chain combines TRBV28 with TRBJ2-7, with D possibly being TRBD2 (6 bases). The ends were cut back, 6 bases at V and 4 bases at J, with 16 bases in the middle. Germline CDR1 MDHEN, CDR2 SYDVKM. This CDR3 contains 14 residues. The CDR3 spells CASRTGLAEYEQYF. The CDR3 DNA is TGTGCCAGCAGGACGGGACTCGCAGAATACGAGCAGTACTTC.

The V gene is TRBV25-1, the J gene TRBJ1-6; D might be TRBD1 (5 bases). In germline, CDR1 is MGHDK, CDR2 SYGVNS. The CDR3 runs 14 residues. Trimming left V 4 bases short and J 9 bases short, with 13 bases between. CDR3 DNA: TGTGCCAGCAGTGTGTGGGACCCTAGTTCACCCCTCCACTTT. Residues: CASSVWDPSSPLHF.

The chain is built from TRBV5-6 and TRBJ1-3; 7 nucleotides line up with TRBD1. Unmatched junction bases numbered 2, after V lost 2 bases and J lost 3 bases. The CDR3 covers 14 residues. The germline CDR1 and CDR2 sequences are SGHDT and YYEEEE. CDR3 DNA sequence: TGTGCCAGCAGCTTCGGGACAGTTGGAAACACCATATATTTT. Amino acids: CASSFGTVGNTIYF.

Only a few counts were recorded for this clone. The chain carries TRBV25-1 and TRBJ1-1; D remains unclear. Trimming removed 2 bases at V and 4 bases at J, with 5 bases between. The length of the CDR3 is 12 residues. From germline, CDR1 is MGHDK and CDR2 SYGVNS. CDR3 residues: CASSEGLTEAFF. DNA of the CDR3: TGTGCCAGCAGTGAAGGCCTCACTGAAGCTTTCTTT.

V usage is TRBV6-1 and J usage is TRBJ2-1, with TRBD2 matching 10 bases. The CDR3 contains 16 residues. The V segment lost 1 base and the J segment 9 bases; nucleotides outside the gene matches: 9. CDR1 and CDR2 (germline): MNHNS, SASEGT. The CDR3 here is CASSEEGTSENGEQFF. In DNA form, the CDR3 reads TGTGCCAGCAGTGAAGAAGGGACTAGCGAAAATGGTGAGCAGTTCTTC.

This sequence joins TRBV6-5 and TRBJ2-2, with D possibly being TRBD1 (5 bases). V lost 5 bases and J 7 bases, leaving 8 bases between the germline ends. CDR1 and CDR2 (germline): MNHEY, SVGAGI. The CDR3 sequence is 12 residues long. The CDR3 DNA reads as TGTGCCAGCAGTCAGGGCAGCGGGGAGCTGTTTTTT. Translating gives CASSQGSGELFF.

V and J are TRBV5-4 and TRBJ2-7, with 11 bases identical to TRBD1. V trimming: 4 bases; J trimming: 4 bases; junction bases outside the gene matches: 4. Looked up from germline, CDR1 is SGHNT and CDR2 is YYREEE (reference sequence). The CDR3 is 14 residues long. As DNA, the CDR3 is TGTGCCAGCAGCCGGGACAGGGGGGGGTACGAGCAGTACTTC. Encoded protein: CASSRDRGGYEQYF.

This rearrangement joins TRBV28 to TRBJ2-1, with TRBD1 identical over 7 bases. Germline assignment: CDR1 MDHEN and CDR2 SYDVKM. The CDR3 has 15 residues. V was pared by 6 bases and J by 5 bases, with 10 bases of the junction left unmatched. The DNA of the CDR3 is TGTGCCAGCAGCAGCTGGAGACAGGGAGACAATGAGCAGTTCTTC. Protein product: CASSSWRQGDNEQFF. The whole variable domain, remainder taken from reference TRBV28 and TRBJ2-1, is DVKVTQSSRYLVKRTGEKVFLECVQDMDHENMFWYRQDPGLGLRLIYFSYDVKMKEKGDIPEGYSVSREKKERFSLILESASTNQTSMYLCASSSWRQGDNEQFFGPGTRLTVL.

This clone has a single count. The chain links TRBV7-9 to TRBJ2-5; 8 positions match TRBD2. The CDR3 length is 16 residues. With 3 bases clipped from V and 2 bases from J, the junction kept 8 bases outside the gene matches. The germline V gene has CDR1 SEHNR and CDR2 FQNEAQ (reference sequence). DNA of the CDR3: TGTGCCAGCAGCTTGACTAGCGATCCCCCACAAGAGACCCAGTACTTC. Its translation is CASSLTSDPPQETQYF.

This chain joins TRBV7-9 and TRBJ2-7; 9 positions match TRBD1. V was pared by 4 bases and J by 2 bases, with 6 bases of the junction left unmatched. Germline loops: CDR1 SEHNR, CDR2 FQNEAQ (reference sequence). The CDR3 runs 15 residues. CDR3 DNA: TGTGCCAGCAGCTGGGCGGGACAGGGTACCTACGAGCAGTACTTC. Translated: CASSWAGQGTYEQYF. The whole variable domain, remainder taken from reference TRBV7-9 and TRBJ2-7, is DTGVSQNPRHKITKRGQNVTFRCDPISEHNRLYWYRQTLGQGPEFLTYFQNEAQLEKSRLLSDRFSAERPKGSFSTLEIQRTEQGDSAMYLCASSWAGQGTYEQYFGPGTRLTVT.